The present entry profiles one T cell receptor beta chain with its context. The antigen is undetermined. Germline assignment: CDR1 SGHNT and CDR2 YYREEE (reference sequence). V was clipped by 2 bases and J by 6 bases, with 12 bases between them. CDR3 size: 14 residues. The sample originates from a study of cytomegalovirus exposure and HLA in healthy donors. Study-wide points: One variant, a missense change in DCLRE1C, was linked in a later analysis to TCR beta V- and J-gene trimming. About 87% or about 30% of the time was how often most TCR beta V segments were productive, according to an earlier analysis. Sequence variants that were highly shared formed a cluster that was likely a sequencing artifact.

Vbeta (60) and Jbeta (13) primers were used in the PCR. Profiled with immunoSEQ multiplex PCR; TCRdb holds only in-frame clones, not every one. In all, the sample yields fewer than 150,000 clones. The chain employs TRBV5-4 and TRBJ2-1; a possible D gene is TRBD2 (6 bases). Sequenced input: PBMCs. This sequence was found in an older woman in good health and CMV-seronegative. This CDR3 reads CASSFLASVNEQFF. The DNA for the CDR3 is TGTGCCAGCAGCTTTCTGGCTAGCGTCAATGAGCAGTTCTTC.